This record covers a single T cell receptor beta chain. Its target is unknown. These data come from a study of cytomegalovirus exposure and HLA in healthy donors. The study's findings and limits: Cytomegalovirus-associated TCR beta chains were listed, numbering 150 to 200.

Profiling relied on immunoSEQ multiplex PCR, and the TCRdb table lists in-frame clones only, not all of them. The data contain over 100,000 clones, roughly 90% of them singletons. Germline CDR1 reads MNHEY; CDR2 reads SVGAGI. The CDR3 has 16 amino acids. Trimming took off 4 bases at V and 4 bases at J, with 18 bases between the two ends. The genes are TRBV6-5 and TRBJ2-3, with D tentatively TRBD2 (5 bases). Sequencing input: PBMCs. This clonotype was sampled from a young woman in good health and CMV-seropositive. The CDR3 sequence: CASSSGSGWSPDTQYF. CDR3 nucleotides: TGTGCCAGCAGTTCGGGGTCGGGGTGGAGTCCAGATACGCAGTATTTT.